A selection of T cell receptor beta chains follows, all from one sample in a study of T cell repertoires in cytomegalovirus infection. For these receptors, no antigen is known. One entry per CDR3 protein results from TCRdb running MiXCR on the reads. This sample has around 230,000 distinct CDR3 sequences, with roughly 34% found just once. The sequenced sample was CD8+ T cells from cultured PBMCs, obtained from culture after CMV antigen stimulation. Source of these receptors: a human donor in good health (CMV status not recorded). Some clones in this sample may be carry-over from other donors' samples. Both conserved end residues are part of each CDR3. Fields, in order: D gene, V gene, J gene, clone size, CDR3 protein, CDR3 DNA. The D gene is left open where the match is weak. Clone size is shown for a subset of rows, as once, few, many or a class of expanded clone.

d_call: -
v_call: TRBV25-1
j_call: TRBJ2-3
clone_size: -
cdr3_aa: CASSARGVTDTQYF
cdr3_nt: TGTGCCAGCAGTGCGCGAGGGGTCACAGATACGCAGTATTTT

d_call: -
v_call: TRBV9
j_call: TRBJ2-6
clone_size: once
cdr3_aa: CASSVMGSGANVLTF
cdr3_nt: TGTGCCAGCAGCGTCATGGGGTCTGGGGCCAACGTCCTGACTTTC

d_call: -
v_call: TRBV4-1
j_call: TRBJ1-1
clone_size: few
cdr3_aa: CASSQEGGATEAFF
cdr3_nt: TGCGCCAGCAGCCAAGAGGGAGGTGCCACTGAAGCTTTCTTT

d_call: TRBD2
v_call: TRBV7-9
j_call: TRBJ2-1
clone_size: few
cdr3_aa: CASSTLAGGPRDEQFF
cdr3_nt: TGTGCCAGCAGCACCCTAGCGGGAGGGCCAAGGGATGAGCAGTTCTTC

d_call: TRBD1
v_call: TRBV14
j_call: TRBJ2-3
clone_size: -
cdr3_aa: CASSQPGQGRQYF
cdr3_nt: TGTGCCAGCAGCCAACCGGGACAGGGTAGGCAGTATTTT

d_call: TRBD2
v_call: TRBV12-3/TRBV12-4
j_call: TRBJ2-7
clone_size: few
cdr3_aa: CASSLYNLAGGPYEQYF
cdr3_nt: TGTGCCAGCAGCCTATATAATCTAGCGGGGGGCCCCTACGAGCAGTACTTC

d_call: -
v_call: TRBV7-6
j_call: TRBJ1-3
clone_size: -
cdr3_aa: CASSPPPGLRDTIYF
cdr3_nt: TGTGCCAGCAGCCCTCCCCCGGGGCTTCGGGACACCATATATTTT

d_call: -
v_call: TRBV5-4
j_call: TRBJ2-1
clone_size: -
cdr3_aa: CASSTLKGRSYNEQFF
cdr3_nt: TGTGCCAGCAGCACCTTAAAAGGGAGGTCCTACAATGAGCAGTTCTTC

d_call: -
v_call: TRBV5-6
j_call: TRBJ1-2
clone_size: -
cdr3_aa: CASSDTGGYTF
cdr3_nt: TGTGCCAGCAGCGATACAGGGGGCTACACCTTC

d_call: TRBD2
v_call: TRBV20-1
j_call: TRBJ2-7
clone_size: -
cdr3_aa: CSARDFSGSFYEQYF
cdr3_nt: TGCAGTGCTAGAGATTTTAGCGGGAGTTTTTACGAGCAGTACTTC

d_call: -
v_call: TRBV6-5
j_call: TRBJ1-6
clone_size: few
cdr3_aa: CASSYLGSNSPLHF
cdr3_nt: TGTGCCAGCAGTTACTTGGGTAGCAATTCACCCCTCCACTTT

d_call: -
v_call: TRBV27
j_call: TRBJ2-3
clone_size: few
cdr3_aa: CASSLAATDTQYF
cdr3_nt: TGTGCCAGCAGTTTAGCGGCCACAGATACGCAGTATTTT

d_call: TRBD2
v_call: TRBV27
j_call: TRBJ2-7
clone_size: -
cdr3_aa: CASSLTVGLAGSEQYF
cdr3_nt: TGTGCCAGCAGTTTAACGGTGGGACTAGCGGGGAGCGAGCAGTACTTC

d_call: -
v_call: TRBV7-8
j_call: TRBJ2-2
clone_size: many
cdr3_aa: CASSNPTGVPGGELFF
cdr3_nt: TGTGCCAGCAGCAACCCTACTGGGGTACCCGGCGGGGAGCTGTTTTTT

d_call: -
v_call: TRBV12-3/TRBV12-4
j_call: TRBJ2-5
clone_size: few
cdr3_aa: CASSVQETQYF
cdr3_nt: TGTGCCAGCAGTGTCCAAGAGACCCAGTACTTC

d_call: -
v_call: TRBV11-2
j_call: TRBJ2-2
clone_size: -
cdr3_aa: CASSLPRPGELFF
cdr3_nt: TGTGCCAGCAGCCTCCCCCGGCCCGGGGAGCTGTTTTTT

d_call: -
v_call: TRBV12-3/TRBV12-4
j_call: TRBJ1-2
clone_size: few
cdr3_aa: CASSLETVNYGYTF
cdr3_nt: TGTGCCAGCAGTTTAGAGACAGTTAACTATGGCTACACCTTC

d_call: TRBD1
v_call: TRBV7-9
j_call: TRBJ1-5
clone_size: -
cdr3_aa: CASSLDRGDQPQHF
cdr3_nt: TGTGCCAGCAGCTTGGACAGGGGGGATCAGCCCCAGCATTTT

d_call: TRBD2
v_call: TRBV7-9
j_call: TRBJ2-3
clone_size: -
cdr3_aa: CASSSRVAREITSDTQYF
cdr3_nt: TGTGCCAGCAGCTCAAGGGTAGCGCGGGAGATTACCAGCGATACGCAGTATTTT

d_call: -
v_call: TRBV29-1
j_call: TRBJ2-3
clone_size: -
cdr3_aa: CSDWVVGEVDTQYF
cdr3_nt: TGCAGCGACTGGGTTGTAGGAGAGGTAGATACGCAGTATTTT

d_call: -
v_call: TRBV7-2
j_call: TRBJ2-7
clone_size: few
cdr3_aa: CASSLISDYNEQYF
cdr3_nt: TGTGCCAGCAGCTTAATTAGCGATTACAACGAGCAGTACTTC

d_call: TRBD2
v_call: TRBV2
j_call: TRBJ2-3
clone_size: -
cdr3_aa: CASSETGTSGITDTQYF
cdr3_nt: TGTGCCAGCAGTGAAACCGGGACTAGCGGAATCACAGATACGCAGTATTTT

d_call: -
v_call: TRBV25-1
j_call: TRBJ1-2
clone_size: -
cdr3_aa: CASTRAAGYGYTF
cdr3_nt: TGTGCCAGCACCCGGGCGGCAGGCTATGGCTACACCTTC

d_call: -
v_call: TRBV12-3/TRBV12-4
j_call: TRBJ2-3
clone_size: few
cdr3_aa: CASSFRGFQDTQYF
cdr3_nt: TGTGCCAGCAGTTTTCGGGGATTTCAAGATACGCAGTATTTT

d_call: -
v_call: TRBV7-3
j_call: TRBJ2-3
clone_size: few
cdr3_aa: CASSPFDSDTQYF
cdr3_nt: TGTGCCAGCAGCCCCTTCGATTCAGATACGCAGTATTTT

d_call: -
v_call: TRBV2
j_call: TRBJ1-2
clone_size: -
cdr3_aa: CASNGGYGYTF
cdr3_nt: TGTGCCAGCAACGGCGGCTATGGCTACACCTTC

d_call: TRBD2
v_call: TRBV12-3/TRBV12-4
j_call: TRBJ2-5
clone_size: many
cdr3_aa: CASSFGGGGKTQYF
cdr3_nt: TGTGCCAGCAGTTTCGGGGGGGGGGGTAAGACCCAGTACTTC

d_call: -
v_call: TRBV12-3/TRBV12-4
j_call: TRBJ2-5
clone_size: -
cdr3_aa: CASSFESPYQETQYF
cdr3_nt: TGTGCCAGCAGTTTCGAGTCGCCGTACCAAGAGACCCAGTACTTC

d_call: -
v_call: TRBV7-8
j_call: TRBJ1-2
clone_size: few
cdr3_aa: CASSSGRGYGYTF
cdr3_nt: TGTGCCAGCAGCTCGGGACGGGGCTATGGCTACACCTTC

d_call: TRBD1
v_call: TRBV5-5
j_call: TRBJ2-4
clone_size: many
cdr3_aa: CASSFQQGKGNIQYF
cdr3_nt: TGTGCCAGCAGCTTTCAACAGGGGAAGGGCAACATTCAGTACTTC

d_call: -
v_call: TRBV27
j_call: TRBJ1-1
clone_size: -
cdr3_aa: CASRQTTNTEAFF
cdr3_nt: TGTGCCAGCCGACAGACTACTAACACTGAAGCTTTCTTT

d_call: -
v_call: TRBV27
j_call: TRBJ2-5
clone_size: few
cdr3_aa: CASSITIEGQETQYF
cdr3_nt: TGTGCCAGCAGTATCACCATTGAGGGCCAAGAGACCCAGTACTTC

d_call: TRBD2
v_call: TRBV4-1
j_call: TRBJ2-1
clone_size: -
cdr3_aa: CASSHLPGLTYNEQFF
cdr3_nt: TGCGCCAGCAGCCATCTTCCGGGACTAACCTACAATGAGCAGTTCTTC

d_call: -
v_call: TRBV7-8
j_call: TRBJ2-1
clone_size: many
cdr3_aa: CASSPAGHNEQFF
cdr3_nt: TGTGCCAGCAGCCCGGCCGGTCACAATGAGCAGTTCTTC

d_call: TRBD1
v_call: TRBV5-1
j_call: TRBJ2-4
clone_size: -
cdr3_aa: CASSIPGQGAFGNIQYF
cdr3_nt: TGCGCCAGCAGCATCCCGGGACAGGGGGCTTTCGGGAACATTCAGTACTTC

d_call: -
v_call: TRBV27
j_call: TRBJ2-7
clone_size: -
cdr3_aa: CASSLARSIPYEQYF
cdr3_nt: TGTGCCAGCAGTTTGGCCAGATCTATCCCCTACGAGCAGTACTTC

d_call: TRBD1
v_call: TRBV5-1
j_call: TRBJ2-1
clone_size: -
cdr3_aa: CASSLGDSSGFF
cdr3_nt: TGCGCCAGCAGCTTGGGGGACAGCTCGGGGTTCTTC

d_call: -
v_call: TRBV11-1
j_call: TRBJ2-2
clone_size: -
cdr3_aa: CASSYTGTGELFF
cdr3_nt: TGTGCCAGCAGCTACACAGGGACCGGGGAGCTGTTTTTT

d_call: TRBD1
v_call: TRBV5-6
j_call: TRBJ2-7
clone_size: -
cdr3_aa: CASSLAGQGFYEQYF
cdr3_nt: TGTGCCAGCAGCTTGGCCGGACAGGGATTCTACGAGCAGTACTTC

d_call: -
v_call: TRBV28
j_call: TRBJ2-6
clone_size: -
cdr3_aa: CASSAVYSGANVLTF
cdr3_nt: TGTGCCAGCAGTGCCGTATACTCTGGGGCCAACGTCCTGACTTTC

d_call: TRBD1
v_call: TRBV29-1
j_call: TRBJ1-3
clone_size: few
cdr3_aa: CSVHLGTGSGNTIYF
cdr3_nt: TGCAGCGTCCACCTCGGGACAGGGTCTGGAAACACCATATATTTT

d_call: TRBD2
v_call: TRBV9
j_call: TRBJ2-3
clone_size: -
cdr3_aa: CASSEGLAGTDTQYF
cdr3_nt: TGTGCCAGCAGCGAGGGACTAGCGGGCACAGATACGCAGTATTTT

d_call: -
v_call: TRBV28
j_call: TRBJ2-1
clone_size: -
cdr3_aa: CASSWGALNNEQFF
cdr3_nt: TGTGCCAGCAGTTGGGGGGCCCTTAACAATGAGCAGTTCTTC

d_call: -
v_call: TRBV7-6
j_call: TRBJ1-3
clone_size: -
cdr3_aa: CASSPWAPGSGNTIYF
cdr3_nt: TGTGCCAGCAGTCCCTGGGCCCCAGGGTCTGGAAACACCATATATTTT

d_call: -
v_call: TRBV4-1
j_call: TRBJ2-4
clone_size: few
cdr3_aa: CASSQDPGEGAKNIQYF
cdr3_nt: TGCGCCAGCAGCCAAGATCCAGGGGAAGGGGCCAAAAACATTCAGTACTTC

d_call: -
v_call: TRBV2
j_call: TRBJ2-6
clone_size: -
cdr3_aa: CASSELSTGANVLTF
cdr3_nt: TGTGCCAGCAGTGAGTTGTCAACTGGGGCCAACGTCCTGACTTTC

d_call: -
v_call: TRBV7-3
j_call: TRBJ2-1
clone_size: few
cdr3_aa: CASSLHYRNEQFF
cdr3_nt: TGTGCCAGCAGCTTACACTACCGGAATGAGCAGTTCTTC

d_call: TRBD1
v_call: TRBV27
j_call: TRBJ1-2
clone_size: -
cdr3_aa: CASSLSGTVYGYTF
cdr3_nt: TGTGCCAGCAGTTTAAGCGGGACAGTCTATGGCTACACCTTC

d_call: -
v_call: TRBV30
j_call: TRBJ1-6
clone_size: -
cdr3_aa: CAWAEQYSNSPLHF
cdr3_nt: TGTGCCTGGGCAGAACAGTACTCAAATTCACCCCTCCACTTT

d_call: -
v_call: TRBV12-3/TRBV12-4
j_call: TRBJ1-6
clone_size: -
cdr3_aa: CASSLNPRSSYNSPLHF
cdr3_nt: TGTGCCAGCAGTTTGAACCCGAGGAGCTCCTATAATTCACCCCTCCACTTT

d_call: -
v_call: TRBV7-3
j_call: TRBJ1-1
clone_size: -
cdr3_aa: CASSLMGGQNTEAFF
cdr3_nt: TGTGCCAGCAGCTTAATGGGGGGACAAAACACTGAAGCTTTCTTT

d_call: -
v_call: TRBV7-9
j_call: TRBJ1-4
clone_size: once
cdr3_aa: CASSKREATNEKLFF
cdr3_nt: TGTGCCAGCAGCAAAAGGGAAGCAACTAATGAAAAACTGTTTTTT

d_call: -
v_call: TRBV11-2
j_call: TRBJ2-7
clone_size: -
cdr3_aa: CASSLVGGAGDEQYF
cdr3_nt: TGTGCCAGCAGCTTAGTTGGGGGGGCAGGGGACGAGCAGTACTTC

d_call: TRBD2
v_call: TRBV2
j_call: TRBJ2-7
clone_size: -
cdr3_aa: CASGRTGMFLAGGVREQYF
cdr3_nt: TGTGCCAGCGGCCGGACAGGCATGTTCCTAGCGGGAGGAGTACGGGAGCAGTACTTC

d_call: -
v_call: TRBV4-1
j_call: TRBJ2-1
clone_size: -
cdr3_aa: CASSQVPPAGKSNEQFF
cdr3_nt: TGCGCCAGCAGCCAAGTACCCCCTGCAGGGAAGTCCAATGAGCAGTTCTTC

d_call: -
v_call: TRBV7-2
j_call: TRBJ1-1
clone_size: -
cdr3_aa: CSSSLVGGLNTEAFF
cdr3_nt: TGTTCCAGCAGCTTAGTAGGGGGGTTGAACACTGAAGCTTTCTTT

d_call: TRBD2
v_call: TRBV28
j_call: TRBJ2-5
clone_size: few
cdr3_aa: CASNPRTSWDETQYF
cdr3_nt: TGTGCCAGCAATCCCCGGACTAGCTGGGACGAGACCCAGTACTTC

d_call: -
v_call: TRBV7-9
j_call: TRBJ2-5
clone_size: -
cdr3_aa: CASSFRAIGGTQETRYF
cdr3_nt: TGTGCCAGCAGCTTTCGGGCTATCGGGGGAACCCAAGAGACCCGGTACTTC

d_call: -
v_call: TRBV7-2
j_call: TRBJ2-3
clone_size: few
cdr3_aa: CASSLGTRPLRDTQYF
cdr3_nt: TGTGCCAGCAGCTTAGGTACCAGGCCGTTAAGAGATACGCAGTATTTT

d_call: -
v_call: TRBV6-5
j_call: TRBJ1-1
clone_size: -
cdr3_aa: CASSYSAGNMNTEAFF
cdr3_nt: TGTGCCAGCAGTTACTCGGCGGGGAACATGAACACTGAAGCTTTCTTT